This T cell receptor (delta chain) comes out of a study of gamma-delta T cells after stem cell transplantation (dated by TCRdb to the mid-2010s). The method was RT-PCR. Sequencing instrument: Illumina MiSeq. For TCRdb, the public reads were processed anew by CATT, and duplicate DNA sequences were folded into one row. The sample has 6,500 or so delta-chain clones on record, roughly 25% of them singletons. In total, the top ten clones hold under 20% of the sample. This clone showed up just a few times. Its target antigen remains unknown. Base qualities are not recorded, but no much larger clone differs from it by a single base. The CDR3 sequence holds 21 residues, the cysteine and phenylalanine included. The read is trimmed to its CDR3 DNA, 63 bases read in frame from base 1. CDR1 is given as GEAIGNYY and CDR2 as EKD, both from the germline V gene. Trimming takes 3 bases from V and 0 bases from J, and the germline ends sit 31 bases apart.

This TCR came from a human donor. It is not recorded whose cells these are; they may come from a transplant donor. This chain is built from TRDV2 and TRDJ1; matching of 6 bases hints at TRDD3 as the D gene. Sequenced: gamma-delta T cells. The CDR3 corresponds to CACDSLGTNLVVGTYTDKLIF. DNA sequence: TGTGCCTGTGACTCCCTGGGGACAAACCTGGTAGTGGGGACCTACACCGATAAACTCATCTTT.